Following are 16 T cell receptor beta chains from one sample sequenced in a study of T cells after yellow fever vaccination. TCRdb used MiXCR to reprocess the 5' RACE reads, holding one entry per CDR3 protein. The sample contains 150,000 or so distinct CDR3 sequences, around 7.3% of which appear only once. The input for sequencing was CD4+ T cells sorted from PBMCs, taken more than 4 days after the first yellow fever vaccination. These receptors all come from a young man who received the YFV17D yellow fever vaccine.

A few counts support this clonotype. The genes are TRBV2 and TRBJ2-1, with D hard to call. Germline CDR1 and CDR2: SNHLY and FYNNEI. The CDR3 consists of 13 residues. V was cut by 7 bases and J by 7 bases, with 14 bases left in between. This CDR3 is CASTPLIRNEQFF. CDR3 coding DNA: TGTGCCAGCACCCCCCTGATTAGAAATGAGCAGTTCTTC. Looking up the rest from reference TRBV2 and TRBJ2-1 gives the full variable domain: EPEVTQTPSHQVTQMGQEVILRCVPISNHLYFYWYRQILGQKVEFLVSFYNNEISEKSEIFDDQFSVERPDGSNFTLKIRSTKLEDSAMYFCASTPLIRNEQFFGPGTRLTVL.

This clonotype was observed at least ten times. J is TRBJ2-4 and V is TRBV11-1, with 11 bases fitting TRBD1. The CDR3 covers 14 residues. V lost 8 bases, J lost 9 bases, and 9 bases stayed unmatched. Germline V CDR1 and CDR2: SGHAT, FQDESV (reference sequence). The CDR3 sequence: CASGSGTGGSIQYF. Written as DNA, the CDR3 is TGTGCCAGCGGATCCGGGACAGGGGGATCCATTCAGTACTTC.

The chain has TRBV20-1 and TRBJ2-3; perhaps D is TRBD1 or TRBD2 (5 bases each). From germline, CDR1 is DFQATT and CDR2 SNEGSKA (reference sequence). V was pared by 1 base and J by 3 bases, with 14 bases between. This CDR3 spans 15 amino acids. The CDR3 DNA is TGCAGTGCTAGAGGATGGGGGTCGAGTACAGATACGCAGTATTTT. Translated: CSARGWGSSTDTQYF.

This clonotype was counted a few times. DNA for the CDR3: TGTGCCAGTAGGGACGGGGGCGCTTTTGAAGCTTTCTTT. Its protein is CASRDGGAFEAFF. The genes are TRBV19 and TRBJ1-1; maybe TRBD1 (6 bases). This CDR3 has 13 residues. Deletions cut 6 bases from V and 7 bases from J, with 15 bases between. In germline, CDR1 is LNHDA, CDR2 SQIVND (reference sequence). Full variable domain (outside the CDR3, taken from reference TRBV19 and TRBJ1-1): DGGITQSPKYLFRKEGQNVTLSCEQNLNHDAMYWYRQDPGQGLRLIYYSQIVNDFQKGDIAEGYSVSREKKESFPLTVTSAQKNPTAFYLCASRDGGAFEAFFGQGTRLTVV.

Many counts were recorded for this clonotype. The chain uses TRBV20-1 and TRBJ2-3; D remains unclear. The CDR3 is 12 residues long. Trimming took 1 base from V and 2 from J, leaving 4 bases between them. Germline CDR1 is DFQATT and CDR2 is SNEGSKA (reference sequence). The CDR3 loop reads CSARAPTDTQYF. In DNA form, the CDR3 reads TGCAGTGCTAGAGCCCCCACAGATACGCAGTATTTT.

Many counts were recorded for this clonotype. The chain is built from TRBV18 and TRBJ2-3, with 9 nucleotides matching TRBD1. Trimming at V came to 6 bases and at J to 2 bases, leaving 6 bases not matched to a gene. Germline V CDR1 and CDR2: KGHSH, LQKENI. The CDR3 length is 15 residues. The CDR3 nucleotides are TGTGCCAGCTCGCTCGGGACAGGGAACACAGATACGCAGTATTTT. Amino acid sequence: CASSLGTGNTDTQYF.

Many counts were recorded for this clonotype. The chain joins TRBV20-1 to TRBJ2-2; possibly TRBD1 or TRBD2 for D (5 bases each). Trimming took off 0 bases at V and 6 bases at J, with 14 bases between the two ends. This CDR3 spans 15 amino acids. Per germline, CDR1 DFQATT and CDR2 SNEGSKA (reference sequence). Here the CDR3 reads CSARDSRQGAGELFF. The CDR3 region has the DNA TGCAGTGCTAGAGATTCTAGGCAGGGAGCCGGGGAGCTGTTTTTT.

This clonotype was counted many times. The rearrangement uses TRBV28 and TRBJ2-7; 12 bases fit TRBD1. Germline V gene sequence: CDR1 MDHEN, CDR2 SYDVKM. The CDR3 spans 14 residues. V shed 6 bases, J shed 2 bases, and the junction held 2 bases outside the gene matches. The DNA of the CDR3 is TGTGCCAGCAGAGGGACAGGGGGCCCCTACGAGCAGTACGTC. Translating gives CASRGTGGPYEQYV.

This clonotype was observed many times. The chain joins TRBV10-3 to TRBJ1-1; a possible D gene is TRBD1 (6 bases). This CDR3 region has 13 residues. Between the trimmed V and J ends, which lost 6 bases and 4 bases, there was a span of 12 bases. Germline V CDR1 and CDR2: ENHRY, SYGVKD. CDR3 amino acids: CAIRWDMSTEAFF. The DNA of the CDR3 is TGTGCCATCAGGTGGGACATGTCCACTGAAGCTTTCTTT.

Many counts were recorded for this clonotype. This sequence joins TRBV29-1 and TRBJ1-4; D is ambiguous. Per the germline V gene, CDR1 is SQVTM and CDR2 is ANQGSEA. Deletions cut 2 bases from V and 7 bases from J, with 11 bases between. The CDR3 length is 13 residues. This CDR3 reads CSVEQGPGEKLFF. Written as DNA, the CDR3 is TGCAGCGTTGAACAAGGTCCCGGTGAAAAACTGTTTTTT.

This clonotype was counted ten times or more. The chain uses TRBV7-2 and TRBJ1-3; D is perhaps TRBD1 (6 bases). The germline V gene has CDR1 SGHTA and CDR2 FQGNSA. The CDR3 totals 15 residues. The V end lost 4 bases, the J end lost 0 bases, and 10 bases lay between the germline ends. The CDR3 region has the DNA TGTGCCAGCAGCTCCCGAGGGGGCTCTGGAAACACCATATATTTT. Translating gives CASSSRGGSGNTIYF.

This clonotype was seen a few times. For the CDR3, the DNA is TGTGCCAGCAGCCAAGTCGCACTTGCGTCACCTTCCGATACGCAGTATTTT. It specifies CASSQVALASPSDTQYF. The chain links TRBV4-2 to TRBJ2-3; D gene uncertain. V was cut by 1 base and J by 6 bases, with 20 bases left in between. Germline loops: CDR1 LGHNA, CDR2 YNFKEQ. CDR3 length equals 17 residues.

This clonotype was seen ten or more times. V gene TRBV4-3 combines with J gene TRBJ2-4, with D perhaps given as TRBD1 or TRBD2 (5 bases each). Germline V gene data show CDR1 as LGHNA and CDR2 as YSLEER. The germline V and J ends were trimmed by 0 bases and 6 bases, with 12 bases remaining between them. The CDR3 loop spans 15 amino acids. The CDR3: CASSQDLSGTNIQYF. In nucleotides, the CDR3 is TGCGCCAGCAGCCAAGATCTCTCTGGGACAAACATTCAGTACTTC.

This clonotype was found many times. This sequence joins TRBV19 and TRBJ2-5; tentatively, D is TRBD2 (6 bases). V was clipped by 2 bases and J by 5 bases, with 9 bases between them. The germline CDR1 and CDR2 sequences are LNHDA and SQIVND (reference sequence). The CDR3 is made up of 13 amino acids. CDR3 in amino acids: CASSISREETQYF. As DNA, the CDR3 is TGTGCCAGTAGTATATCTCGGGAGGAGACCCAGTACTTC.

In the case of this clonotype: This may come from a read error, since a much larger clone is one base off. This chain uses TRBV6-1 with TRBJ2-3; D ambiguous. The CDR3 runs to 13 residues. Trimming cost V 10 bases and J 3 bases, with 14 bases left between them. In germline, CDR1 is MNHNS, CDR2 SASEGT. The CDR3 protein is CATQTDATDTQYF. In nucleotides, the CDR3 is TGTGCCACCCAAACGGACGCGACAGATACGCAGTATTTT.

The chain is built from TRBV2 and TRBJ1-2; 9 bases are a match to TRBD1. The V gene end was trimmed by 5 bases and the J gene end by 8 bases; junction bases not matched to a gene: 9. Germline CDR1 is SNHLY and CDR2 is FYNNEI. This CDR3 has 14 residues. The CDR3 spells CASSPQGTGSGYTF. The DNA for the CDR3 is TGTGCCAGCAGTCCTCAGGGGACAGGGTCAGGCTACACCTTC.